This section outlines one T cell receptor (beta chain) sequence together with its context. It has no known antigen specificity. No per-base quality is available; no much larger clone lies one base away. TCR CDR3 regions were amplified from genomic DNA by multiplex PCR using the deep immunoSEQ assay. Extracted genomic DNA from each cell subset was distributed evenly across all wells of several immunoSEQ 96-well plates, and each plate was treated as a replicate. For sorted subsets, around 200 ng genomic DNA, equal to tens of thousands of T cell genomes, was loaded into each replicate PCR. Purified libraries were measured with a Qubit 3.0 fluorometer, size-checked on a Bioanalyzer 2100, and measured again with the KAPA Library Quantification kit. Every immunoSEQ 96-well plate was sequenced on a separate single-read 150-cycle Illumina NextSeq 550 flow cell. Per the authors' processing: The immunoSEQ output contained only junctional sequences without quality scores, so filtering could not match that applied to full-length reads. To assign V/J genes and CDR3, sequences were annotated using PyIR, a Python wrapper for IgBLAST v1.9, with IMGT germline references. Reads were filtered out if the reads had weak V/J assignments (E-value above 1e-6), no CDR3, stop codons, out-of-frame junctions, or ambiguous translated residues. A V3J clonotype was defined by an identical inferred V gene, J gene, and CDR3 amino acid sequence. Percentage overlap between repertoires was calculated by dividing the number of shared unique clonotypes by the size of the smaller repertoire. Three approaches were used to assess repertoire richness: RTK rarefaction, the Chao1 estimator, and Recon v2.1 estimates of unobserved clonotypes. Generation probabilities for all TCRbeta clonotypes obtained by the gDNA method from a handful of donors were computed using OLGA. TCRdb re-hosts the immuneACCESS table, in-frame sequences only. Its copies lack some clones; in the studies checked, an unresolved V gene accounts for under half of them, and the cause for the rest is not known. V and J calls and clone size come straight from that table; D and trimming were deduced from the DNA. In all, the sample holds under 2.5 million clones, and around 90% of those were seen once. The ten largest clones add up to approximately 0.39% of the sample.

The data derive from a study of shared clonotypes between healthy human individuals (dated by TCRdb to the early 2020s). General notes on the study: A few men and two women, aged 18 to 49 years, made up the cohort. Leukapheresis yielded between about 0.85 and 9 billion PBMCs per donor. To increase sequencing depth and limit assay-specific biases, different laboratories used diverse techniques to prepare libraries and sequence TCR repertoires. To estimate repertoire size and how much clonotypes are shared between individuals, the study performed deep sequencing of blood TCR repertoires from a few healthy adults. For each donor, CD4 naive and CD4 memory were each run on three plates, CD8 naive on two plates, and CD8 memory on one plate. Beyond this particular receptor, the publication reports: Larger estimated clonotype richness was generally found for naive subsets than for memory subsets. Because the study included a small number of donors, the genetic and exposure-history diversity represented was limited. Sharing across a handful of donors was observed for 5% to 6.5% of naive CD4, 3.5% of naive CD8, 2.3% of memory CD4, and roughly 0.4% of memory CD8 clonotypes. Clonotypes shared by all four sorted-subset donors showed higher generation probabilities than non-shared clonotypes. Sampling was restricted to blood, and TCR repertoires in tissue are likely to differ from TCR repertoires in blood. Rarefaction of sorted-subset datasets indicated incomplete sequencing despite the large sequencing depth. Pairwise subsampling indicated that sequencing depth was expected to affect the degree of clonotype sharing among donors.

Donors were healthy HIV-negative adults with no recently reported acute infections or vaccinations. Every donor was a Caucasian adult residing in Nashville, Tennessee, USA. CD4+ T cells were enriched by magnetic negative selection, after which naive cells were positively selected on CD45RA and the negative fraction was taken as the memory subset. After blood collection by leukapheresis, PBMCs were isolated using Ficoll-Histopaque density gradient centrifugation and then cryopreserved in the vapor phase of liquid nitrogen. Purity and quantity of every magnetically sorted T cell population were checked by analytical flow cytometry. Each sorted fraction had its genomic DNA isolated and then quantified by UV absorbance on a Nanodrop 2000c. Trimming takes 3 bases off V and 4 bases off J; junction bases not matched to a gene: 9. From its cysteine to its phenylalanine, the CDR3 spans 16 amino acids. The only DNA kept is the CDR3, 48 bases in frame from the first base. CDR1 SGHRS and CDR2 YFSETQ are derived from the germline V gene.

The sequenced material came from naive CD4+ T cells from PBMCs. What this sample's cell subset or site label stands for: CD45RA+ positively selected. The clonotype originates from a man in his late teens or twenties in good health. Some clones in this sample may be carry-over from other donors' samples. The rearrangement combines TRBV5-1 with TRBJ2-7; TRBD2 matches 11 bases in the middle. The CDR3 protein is CASSSLAGGIPYEQYF. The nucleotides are TGCGCCAGCAGCTCGTTAGCGGGAGGGATTCCTTACGAGCAGTACTTC.